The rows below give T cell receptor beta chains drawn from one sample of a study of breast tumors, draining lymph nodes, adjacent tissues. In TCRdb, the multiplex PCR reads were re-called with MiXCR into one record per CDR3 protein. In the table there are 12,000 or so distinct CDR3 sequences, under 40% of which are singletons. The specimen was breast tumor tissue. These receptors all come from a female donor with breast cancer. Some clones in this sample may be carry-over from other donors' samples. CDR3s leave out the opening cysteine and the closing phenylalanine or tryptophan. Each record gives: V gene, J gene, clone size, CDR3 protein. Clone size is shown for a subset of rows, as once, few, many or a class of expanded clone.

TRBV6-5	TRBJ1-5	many	ASSPNVGRYSNQPQH
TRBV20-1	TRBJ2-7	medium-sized	SARDSQDYEQY
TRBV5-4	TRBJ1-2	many	ASSTTRSGYGYT
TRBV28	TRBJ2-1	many	ASRREAGGYEQF
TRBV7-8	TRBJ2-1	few	ASSGTSGGHYNEQF
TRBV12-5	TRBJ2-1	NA	ASAPSWGPSSYNEQF
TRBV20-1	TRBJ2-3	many	SARDRELAGSATDTQY
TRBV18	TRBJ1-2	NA	VSSPQGGYGYT
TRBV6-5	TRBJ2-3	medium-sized	ASNPGQTRTDTQY
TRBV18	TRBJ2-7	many	ASSPRSGTGGEQY
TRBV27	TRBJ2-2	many	ASSQTSGSIGELF
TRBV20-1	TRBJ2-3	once	SASQLQGSTDTQY
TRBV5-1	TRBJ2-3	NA	ASSLLAGSTDTQY
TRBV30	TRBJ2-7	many	AWSVPGGNSYEQY
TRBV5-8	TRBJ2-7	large	ASSLGREGFYEQY
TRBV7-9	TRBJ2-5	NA	ASSLSGNWETQY
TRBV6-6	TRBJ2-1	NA	ASSGTGTGGFLDERF
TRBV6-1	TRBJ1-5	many	ASTGTGMGGNQPQH
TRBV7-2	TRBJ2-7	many	ASSIQGASYEQY
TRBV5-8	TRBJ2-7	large	ASSLGRGSYEQY
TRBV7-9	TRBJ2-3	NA	ASSLLQDTQY
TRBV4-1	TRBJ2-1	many	ASSNRLADNEQF
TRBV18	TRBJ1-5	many	ASSPVGEGNQPQH
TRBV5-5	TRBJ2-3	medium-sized	ASSSELAGGRDTQY
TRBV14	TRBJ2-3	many	ASSQQSDTQY
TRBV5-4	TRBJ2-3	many	ASSSPGDYTQY
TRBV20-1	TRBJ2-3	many	SAEVSGGPSTDTQY
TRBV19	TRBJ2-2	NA	ASMVGSGSTGELF
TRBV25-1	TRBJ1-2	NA	ASSDGPGLNGYT
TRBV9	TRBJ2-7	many	ASTIYRDRGYEQY
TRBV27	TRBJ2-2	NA	ASSLVRHTGGLF
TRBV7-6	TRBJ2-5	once	ASNLAPETQY
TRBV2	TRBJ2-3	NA	ASNLLAGSTDTQY
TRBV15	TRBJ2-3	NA	ATSRDTLAGAATDTQY
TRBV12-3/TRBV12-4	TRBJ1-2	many	ASRLRGGSDYGYT
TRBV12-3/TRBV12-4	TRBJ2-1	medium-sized	ASSFMQGSDNEQF
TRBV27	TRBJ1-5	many	ASRSITGGGQPQH
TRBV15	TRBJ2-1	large	ATGTWTSGDYNEQF
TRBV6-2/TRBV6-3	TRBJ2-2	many	ASSYRDTGELF
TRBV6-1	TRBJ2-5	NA	ASSEALLAGSRKETQY
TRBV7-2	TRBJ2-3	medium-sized	ASSPTTSTDTQY
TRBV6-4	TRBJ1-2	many	AIPLIGQYVYNT
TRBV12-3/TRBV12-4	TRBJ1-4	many	ASSLVRVAGEKLF
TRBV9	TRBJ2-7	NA	ASSVWLTSGRKYEQY
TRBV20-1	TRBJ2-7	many	SARPRGFYEQY
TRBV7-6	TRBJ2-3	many	ASSLRASGGDRTDTQY
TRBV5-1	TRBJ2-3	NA	ASSLPVGEGTDTQY
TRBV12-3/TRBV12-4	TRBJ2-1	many	ATQASYNEQF
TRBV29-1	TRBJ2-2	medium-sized	SERTRGTGELF
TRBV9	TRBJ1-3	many	ASSPDRGSGNTIY
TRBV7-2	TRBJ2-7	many	ASSSDRYEQY
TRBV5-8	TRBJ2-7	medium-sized	ASSLVGDYEQY
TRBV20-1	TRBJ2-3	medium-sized	SARTGGGTDTQY
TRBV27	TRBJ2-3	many	ASSRAPDSADTQY
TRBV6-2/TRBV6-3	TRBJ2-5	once	ASSYWGQGVKTQY
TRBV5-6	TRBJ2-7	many	ASSQKLPGHPSYEQY
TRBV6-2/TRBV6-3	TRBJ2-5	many	ASSSSGYGTQY